A single sample gave rise to the 13 T cell receptor beta chains below, sequenced in a study of T cell repertoires in cytomegalovirus infection. TCRdb re-called the reads through MiXCR, storing one row per CDR3 protein. The top ten clones hold around 48% of a sample with a few hundred thousand distinct CDR3 sequences, about 39% of them seen once. Their antigens remain unidentified. Sequencing used cultured PBMCs, obtained from culture after CMV antigen stimulation. The receptors were sampled from a human donor in good health (CMV status not recorded). Some clones in this sample may be carry-over from other donors' samples.

V usage is TRBV6-8 and J usage is TRBJ2-3; 10 nucleotides agree with TRBD2. The CDR3 covers 16 residues. Germline assignment: CDR1 MNHGY and CDR2 SAAAGT. Trimming cost V 1 base and J 4 bases; bases outside gene matches: 5. The CDR3 sequence: CASSYFPSGSADTQYF. In DNA, the CDR3 is TGTGCCAGCAGTTACTTCCCTAGCGGGAGCGCAGATACGCAGTATTTT.

Note on this clonotype: This may be a read error: a much more frequent sequence differs by one nucleotide. The chain couples TRBV7-2 to TRBJ1-5, with no clear D. TRBJ2-3 matches the DNA end more closely, so the J call is doubtful. The CDR3 has 13 amino acids. Per germline, CDR1 SGHTA and CDR2 FQGNSA. For the CDR3, the DNA is TGTGCCAGCAGCTTGGGAAATTGGAAGCCCCAGTATTTT. This gives the protein CASSLGNWKPQYF.

V and J are TRBV6-1 and TRBJ1-5, with a tentative D call TRBD1 (5 bases). Trimming shortened V by 2 bases and J by 5 bases, and 13 bases separated the two germline ends. The CDR3 runs 15 residues. Germline lookup yields CDR1 MNHNS and CDR2 SASEGT. DNA of the CDR3: TGTGCCAGCAGTGAATGGGTGCAGGGTGATCAGCCCCAGCATTTT. Its protein product is CASSEWVQGDQPQHF.

The chain combines TRBV27 with TRBJ2-7; 9 bases are a match to TRBD1. The V gene's germline CDR1 is MNHEY and CDR2 SMNVEV (reference sequence). The CDR3 length is 15 residues. Trimming cost V 5 bases and J 4 bases; bases outside gene matches: 9. The CDR3 coding sequence is TGTGCCAGCAGTCCCTGGACAGGGGAGGTATACGAGCAGTACTTC. Its translation is CASSPWTGEVYEQYF.

This clonotype has more than one count but fewer than ten. The gene calls are TRBV6-5 and TRBJ2-1; TRBD2 matches 10 bases. The germline V gene encodes CDR1 MNHEY and CDR2 SVGAGI. The CDR3 covers 17 residues. The V segment lost 4 bases and the J segment 9 bases; nucleotides outside the gene matches: 15. The CDR3: CASSFRGITSGISEQFF. In DNA form, the CDR3 reads TGTGCCAGCAGTTTTAGGGGGATTACTAGCGGGATCAGTGAGCAGTTCTTC.

This rearrangement joins TRBV6-4 to TRBJ1-4; D uncertain. The CDR3 extends over 9 amino acids. Per the germline V gene, CDR1 is MRHNA and CDR2 is SNTAGT. V was trimmed by 7 bases and J by 6 bases, leaving 0 bases between them. The CDR3 DNA is TGTGCCAGCAATGAAAAACTGTTTTTT. Translation gives CASNEKLFF.

The chain employs TRBV25-1 and TRBJ1-1, with D unresolved. This CDR3 has 14 residues. Germline V gene lookup returns CDR1 MGHDK and CDR2 SYGVNS. Trimming stripped 4 bases from V and 7 bases from J, with 16 bases between. CDR3 sequence reads: CASSAPLSLGEAFF. Here the CDR3 DNA reads TGTGCCAGCAGTGCCCCCCTCTCGTTGGGTGAAGCTTTCTTT. Full variable domain (rest looked up from reference TRBV25-1 and TRBJ1-1): EADIYQTPRYLVIGTGKKITLECSQTMGHDKMYWYQQDPGMELHLIHYSYGVNSTEKGDLSSESTVSRIRTEHFPLTLESARPSHTSQYLCASSAPLSLGEAFFGQGTRLTVV.

This chain connects TRBV20-1 to TRBJ2-7; no clear D gene. This CDR3 has 14 residues. Germline-derived CDR1 and CDR2 are DFQATT and SNEGSKA (reference sequence). The V and J ends lost 0 bases and 3 bases respectively, with 12 bases between them. The CDR3 sequence is CSARDTPSFYEQYF. DNA of the CDR3: TGCAGTGCTAGAGATACCCCCAGCTTCTACGAGCAGTACTTC.

The chain is built from TRBV7-6 and TRBJ1-1, with TRBD1 identical over 8 bases. Trimming took 2 bases from V and 4 from J; bases not matched to a gene: 9. CDR1 is SGHVS and CDR2 is FNYEAQ in the germline V gene. The CDR3 contains 16 residues. This chain's CDR3 is CASSLFAGGAGTEAFF. The CDR3 nucleotides read TGTGCCAGCAGCTTATTCGCAGGGGGCGCGGGCACTGAAGCTTTCTTT. The full variable domain, in which reference TRBV7-6 and TRBJ1-1 provide the parts outside the CDR3, is GAGVSQSPRYKVTKRGQDVALRCDPISGHVSLYWYRQALGQGPEFLTYFNYEAQQDKSGLPNDRFSAERPEGSISTLTIQRTEQRDSAMYRCASSLFAGGAGTEAFFGQGTRLTVV.

This chain uses TRBV10-3 with TRBJ2-1, with a tentative D call TRBD1 (6 bases). The germline V gene encodes CDR1 ENHRY and CDR2 SYGVKD. V was trimmed by 4 bases and J by 7 bases, leaving 17 bases between them. CDR3 length equals 15 residues. CDR3 amino acids: CAISGGRGLWNEQFF. For the CDR3, the DNA is TGTGCCATCAGTGGGGGCAGGGGCCTGTGGAATGAGCAGTTCTTC.

The rearrangement joins TRBV15 to TRBJ2-5; D call uncertain. Trimming stripped 0 bases from V and 2 bases from J, with 10 bases between. The CDR3 is made up of 15 amino acids. Germline-derived CDR1 and CDR2 are LNHNV and YYDKDF (reference sequence). CDR3: CATSRDRGFQETQYF. The CDR3 DNA follows: TGTGCCACCAGCAGAGATCGTGGTTTTCAAGAGACCCAGTACTTC.

This clonotype occurred a few times. The V gene is TRBV6-5, the J gene TRBJ2-3; 7 nucleotides line up with TRBD2. Germline-derived CDR1 and CDR2 are MNHEY and SVGAGI. This CDR3 is 18 amino acids long. Germline trimming cut 6 bases from V and 1 base from J; bases unmatched to any gene: 16. Written as DNA, the CDR3 is TGTGCCAGCAGGAGAGAATATAGGGACTACCATGGCACAGATACGCAGTATTTT. It yields the protein CASRREYRDYHGTDTQYF.

This clonotype was seen more than once but under ten times. The V and J genes are TRBV10-2 and TRBJ1-6; D not certain. Trimming pared 5 bases from V and 8 bases from J, leaving 13 bases between. The CDR3 has 14 residues. Germline assignment: CDR1 WSHSY and CDR2 SAAADI. The CDR3 loop reads CASSLTDEDSPLHF. CDR3 bases: TGCGCCAGCAGTCTAACAGACGAAGATTCACCCCTCCACTTT.